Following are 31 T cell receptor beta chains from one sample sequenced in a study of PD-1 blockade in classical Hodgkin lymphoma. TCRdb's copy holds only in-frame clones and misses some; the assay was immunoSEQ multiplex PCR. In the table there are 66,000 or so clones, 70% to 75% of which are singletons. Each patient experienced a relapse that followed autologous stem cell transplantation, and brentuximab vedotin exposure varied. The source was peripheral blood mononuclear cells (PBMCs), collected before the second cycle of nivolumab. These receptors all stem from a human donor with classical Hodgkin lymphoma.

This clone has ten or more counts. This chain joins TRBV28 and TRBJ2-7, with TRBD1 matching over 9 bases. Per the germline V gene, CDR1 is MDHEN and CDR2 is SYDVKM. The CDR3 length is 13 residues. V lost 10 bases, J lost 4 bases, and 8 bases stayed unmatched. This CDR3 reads CATDGTGPYEQYF. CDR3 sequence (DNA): TGTGCCACTGACGGGACAGGGCCGTACGAGCAGTACTTC.

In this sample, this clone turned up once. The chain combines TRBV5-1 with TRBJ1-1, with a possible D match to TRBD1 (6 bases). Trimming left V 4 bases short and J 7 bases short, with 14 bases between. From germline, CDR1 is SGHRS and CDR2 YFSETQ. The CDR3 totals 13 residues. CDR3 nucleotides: TGCGCCAGCAGCCTACAGGGAAGGGGTGAAGCTTTCTTT. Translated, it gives CASSLQGRGEAFF.

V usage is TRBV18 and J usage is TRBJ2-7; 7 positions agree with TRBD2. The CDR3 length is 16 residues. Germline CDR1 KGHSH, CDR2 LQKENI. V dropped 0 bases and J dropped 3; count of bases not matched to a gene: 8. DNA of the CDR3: TGTGCCAGCTCACCACCCAGCCAGGCTAGCGGCTACGAGCAGTACTTC. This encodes CASSPPSQASGYEQYF.

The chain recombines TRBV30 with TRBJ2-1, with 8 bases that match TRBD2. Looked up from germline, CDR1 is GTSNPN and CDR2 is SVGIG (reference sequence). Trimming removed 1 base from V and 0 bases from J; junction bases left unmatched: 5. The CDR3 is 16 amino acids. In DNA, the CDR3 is TGTGCCTGGAGTGGAGCGGGAGTAGCCTCCTACAATGAGCAGTTCTTC. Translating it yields CAWSGAGVASYNEQFF.

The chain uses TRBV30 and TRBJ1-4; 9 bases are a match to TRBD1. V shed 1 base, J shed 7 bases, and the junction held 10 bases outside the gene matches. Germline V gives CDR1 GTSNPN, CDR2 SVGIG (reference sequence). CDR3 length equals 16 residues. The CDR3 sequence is CAWSDPPGQGREKLFF. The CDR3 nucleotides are TGTGCCTGGAGTGACCCACCGGGACAGGGCCGTGAAAAACTGTTTTTT.

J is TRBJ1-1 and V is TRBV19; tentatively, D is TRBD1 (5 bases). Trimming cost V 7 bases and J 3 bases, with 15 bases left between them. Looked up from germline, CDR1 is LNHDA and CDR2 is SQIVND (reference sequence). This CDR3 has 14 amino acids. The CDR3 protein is CASINRQGHTEAFF. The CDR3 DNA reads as TGTGCCAGTATTAACAGGCAGGGTCACACTGAAGCTTTCTTT.

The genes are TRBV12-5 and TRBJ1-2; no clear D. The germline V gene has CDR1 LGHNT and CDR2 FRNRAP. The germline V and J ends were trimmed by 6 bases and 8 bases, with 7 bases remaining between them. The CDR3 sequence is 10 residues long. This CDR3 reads CASGQAGYTF. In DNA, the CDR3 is TGTGCTAGTGGGCAAGCAGGCTACACCTTC.

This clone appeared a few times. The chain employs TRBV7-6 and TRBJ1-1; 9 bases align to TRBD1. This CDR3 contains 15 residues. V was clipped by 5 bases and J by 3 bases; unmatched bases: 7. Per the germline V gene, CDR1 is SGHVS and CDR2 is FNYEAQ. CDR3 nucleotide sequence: TGTGCCAGCAGCCCCTACAGGGGGCTGGACACTGAAGCTTTCTTT. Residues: CASSPYRGLDTEAFF.

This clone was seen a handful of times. The CDR3, as DNA: TGCAGCGTTGGGGGGTCCTACGAGCAGTACTTC. Protein: CSVGGSYEQYF. The chain employs TRBV29-1 and TRBJ2-7; TRBD1 or TRBD2 may be the D gene (5 bases each). The CDR3 runs to 11 residues. V lost 4 bases, J lost 1 base, and 5 bases lay in between. The germline V gene encodes CDR1 SQVTM and CDR2 ANQGSEA.

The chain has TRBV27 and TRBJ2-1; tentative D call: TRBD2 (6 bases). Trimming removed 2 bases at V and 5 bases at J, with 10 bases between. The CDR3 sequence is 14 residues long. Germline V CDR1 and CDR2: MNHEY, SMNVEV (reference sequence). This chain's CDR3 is CASSLQLANNEQFF. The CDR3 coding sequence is TGTGCCAGCAGTTTACAACTAGCTAACAATGAGCAGTTCTTC.

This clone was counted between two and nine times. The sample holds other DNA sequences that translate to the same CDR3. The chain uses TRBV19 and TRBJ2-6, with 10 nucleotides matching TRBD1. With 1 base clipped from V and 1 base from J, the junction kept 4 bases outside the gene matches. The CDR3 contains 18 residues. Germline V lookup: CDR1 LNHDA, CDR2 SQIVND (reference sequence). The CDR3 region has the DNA TGTGCCAGTAGTATAGCAGGGACAGGGGTGTCTGGGGCCAACGTCCTGACTTTC. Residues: CASSIAGTGVSGANVLTF.

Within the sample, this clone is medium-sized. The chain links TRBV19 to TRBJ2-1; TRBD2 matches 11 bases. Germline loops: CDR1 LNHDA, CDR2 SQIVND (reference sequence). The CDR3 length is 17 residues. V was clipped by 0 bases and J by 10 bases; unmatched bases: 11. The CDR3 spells CASSIDGSSGRIGEQFF. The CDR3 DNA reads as TGTGCCAGTAGTATAGATGGATCTAGCGGGAGGATCGGGGAGCAGTTCTTC.

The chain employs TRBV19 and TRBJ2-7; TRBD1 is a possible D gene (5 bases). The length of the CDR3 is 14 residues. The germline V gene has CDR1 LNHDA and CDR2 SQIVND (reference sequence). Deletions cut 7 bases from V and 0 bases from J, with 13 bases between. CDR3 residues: CASTHTGSSYEQYF. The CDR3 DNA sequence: TGTGCCAGTACCCATACAGGATCCTCCTACGAGCAGTACTTC.

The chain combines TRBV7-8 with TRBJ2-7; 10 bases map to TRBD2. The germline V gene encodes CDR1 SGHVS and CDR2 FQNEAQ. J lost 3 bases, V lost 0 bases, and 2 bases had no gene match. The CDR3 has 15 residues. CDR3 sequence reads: CASSLAPSGSYEQYF. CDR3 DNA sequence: TGTGCCAGCAGCTTAGCCCCTAGCGGGAGCTACGAGCAGTACTTC.

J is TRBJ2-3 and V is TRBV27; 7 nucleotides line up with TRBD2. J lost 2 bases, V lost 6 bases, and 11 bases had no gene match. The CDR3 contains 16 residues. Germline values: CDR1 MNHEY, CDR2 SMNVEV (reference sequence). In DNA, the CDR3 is TGTGCCAGCAGCCCATACGGGACTACCTACACAGATACGCAGTATTTT. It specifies CASSPYGTTYTDTQYF.

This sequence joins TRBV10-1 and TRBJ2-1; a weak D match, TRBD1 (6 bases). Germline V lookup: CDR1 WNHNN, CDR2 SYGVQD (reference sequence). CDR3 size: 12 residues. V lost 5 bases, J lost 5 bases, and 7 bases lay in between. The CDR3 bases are TGCGCCAGCAGTAGACAGGACAATGAGCAGTTCTTC. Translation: CASSRQDNEQFF.

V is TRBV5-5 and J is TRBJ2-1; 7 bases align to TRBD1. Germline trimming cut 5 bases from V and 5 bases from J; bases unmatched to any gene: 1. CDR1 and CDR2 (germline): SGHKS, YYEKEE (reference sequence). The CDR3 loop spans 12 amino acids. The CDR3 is CASSTGDNEQFF. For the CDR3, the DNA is TGTGCCAGCAGTACAGGGGACAATGAGCAGTTCTTC.

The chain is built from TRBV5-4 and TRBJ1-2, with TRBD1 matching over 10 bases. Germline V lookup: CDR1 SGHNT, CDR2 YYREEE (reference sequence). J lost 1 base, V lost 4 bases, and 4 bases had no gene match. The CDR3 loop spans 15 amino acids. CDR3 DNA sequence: TGTGCCAGCAGCCCGGGACAGGGGTTTAACTATGGCTACACCTTC. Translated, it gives CASSPGQGFNYGYTF.

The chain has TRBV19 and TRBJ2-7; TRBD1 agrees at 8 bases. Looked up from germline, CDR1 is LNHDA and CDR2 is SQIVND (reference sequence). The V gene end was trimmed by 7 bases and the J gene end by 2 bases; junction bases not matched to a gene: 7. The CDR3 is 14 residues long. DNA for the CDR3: TGTGCCAGTAAGGGGACAGGAGCAGCCTACGAGCAGTACTTC. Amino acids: CASKGTGAAYEQYF.

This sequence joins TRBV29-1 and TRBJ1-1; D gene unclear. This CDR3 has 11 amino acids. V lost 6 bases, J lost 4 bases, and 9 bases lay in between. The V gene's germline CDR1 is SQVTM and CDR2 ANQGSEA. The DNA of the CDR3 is TGCAGCGTCCCAGTTCTCACTGAAGCTTTCTTT. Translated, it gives CSVPVLTEAFF.

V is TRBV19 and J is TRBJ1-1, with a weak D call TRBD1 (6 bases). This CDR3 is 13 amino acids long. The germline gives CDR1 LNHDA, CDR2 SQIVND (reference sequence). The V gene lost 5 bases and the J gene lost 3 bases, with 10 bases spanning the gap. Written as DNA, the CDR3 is TGTGCCAGTAGTCTATACAGGGACACTGAAGCTTTCTTT. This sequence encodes CASSLYRDTEAFF.

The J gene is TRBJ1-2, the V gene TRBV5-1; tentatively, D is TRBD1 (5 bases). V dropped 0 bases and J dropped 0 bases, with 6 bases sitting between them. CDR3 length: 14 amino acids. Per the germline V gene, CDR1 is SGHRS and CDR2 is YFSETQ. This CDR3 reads CASSLETANYGYTF. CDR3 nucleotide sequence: TGCGCCAGCAGCTTGGAGACAGCTAACTATGGCTACACCTTC.

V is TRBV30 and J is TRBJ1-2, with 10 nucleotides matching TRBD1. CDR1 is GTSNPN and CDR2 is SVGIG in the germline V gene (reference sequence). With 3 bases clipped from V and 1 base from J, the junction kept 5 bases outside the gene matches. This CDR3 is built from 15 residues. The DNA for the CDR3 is TGTGCCTGGAGCCAAGGGACAGGGGATAACTATGGCTACACCTTC. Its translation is CAWSQGTGDNYGYTF.

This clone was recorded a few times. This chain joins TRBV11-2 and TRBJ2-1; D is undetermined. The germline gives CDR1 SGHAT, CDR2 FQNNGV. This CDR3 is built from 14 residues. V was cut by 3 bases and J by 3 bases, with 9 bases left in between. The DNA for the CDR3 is TGTGCCAGCAGCTTTACCGGAAGCTACAATGAGCAGTTCTTC. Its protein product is CASSFTGSYNEQFF.

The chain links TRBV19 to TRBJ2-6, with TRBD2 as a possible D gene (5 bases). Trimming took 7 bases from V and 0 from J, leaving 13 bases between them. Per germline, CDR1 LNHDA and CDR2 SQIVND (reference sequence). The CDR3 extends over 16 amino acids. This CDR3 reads CASNQGLSSGANVLTF. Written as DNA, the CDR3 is TGTGCCAGTAACCAAGGACTGTCCTCTGGGGCCAACGTCCTGACTTTC.

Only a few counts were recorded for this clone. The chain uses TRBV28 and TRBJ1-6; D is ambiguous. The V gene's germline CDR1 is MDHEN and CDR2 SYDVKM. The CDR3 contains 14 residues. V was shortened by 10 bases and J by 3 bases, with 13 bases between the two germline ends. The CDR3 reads CATLEAVYNSPLHF. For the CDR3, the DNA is TGTGCCACCCTAGAGGCCGTCTATAATTCACCCCTCCACTTT.

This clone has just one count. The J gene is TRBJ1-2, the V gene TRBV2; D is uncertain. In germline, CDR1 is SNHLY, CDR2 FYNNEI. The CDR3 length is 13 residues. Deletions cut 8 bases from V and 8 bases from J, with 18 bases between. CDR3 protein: CASGGLSARGYTF. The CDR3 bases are TGTGCCAGCGGAGGACTCTCCGCACGGGGCTACACCTTC.

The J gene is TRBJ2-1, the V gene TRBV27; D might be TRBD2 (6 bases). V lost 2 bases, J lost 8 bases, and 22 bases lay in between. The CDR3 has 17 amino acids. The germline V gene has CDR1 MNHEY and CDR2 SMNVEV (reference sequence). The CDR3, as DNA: TGTGCCAGCAGTTTACCCCTTGGAGCGGGCAAACCCCATGAGCAGTTCTTC. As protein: CASSLPLGAGKPHEQFF.

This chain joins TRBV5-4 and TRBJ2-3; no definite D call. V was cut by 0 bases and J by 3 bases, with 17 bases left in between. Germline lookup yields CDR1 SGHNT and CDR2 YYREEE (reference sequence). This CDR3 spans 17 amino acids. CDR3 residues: CASSLAGRRVETDTQYF. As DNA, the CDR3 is TGTGCCAGCAGCTTGGCCGGGCGGAGAGTTGAGACAGATACGCAGTATTTT.

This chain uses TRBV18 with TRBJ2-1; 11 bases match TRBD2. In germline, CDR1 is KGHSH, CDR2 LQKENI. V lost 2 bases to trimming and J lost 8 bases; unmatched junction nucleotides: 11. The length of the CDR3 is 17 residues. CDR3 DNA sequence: TGTGCCAGCTCACCATACTCTAGCGGGGGGCTATTGGATGAGCAGTTCTTC. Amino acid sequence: CASSPYSSGGLLDEQFF.

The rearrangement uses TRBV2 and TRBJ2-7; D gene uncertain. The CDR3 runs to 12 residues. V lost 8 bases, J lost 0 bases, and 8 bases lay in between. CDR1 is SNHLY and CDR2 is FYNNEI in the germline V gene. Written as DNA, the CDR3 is TGTGCCAGCTTTGATAGCTCCTACGAGCAGTACTTC. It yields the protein CASFDSSYEQYF.